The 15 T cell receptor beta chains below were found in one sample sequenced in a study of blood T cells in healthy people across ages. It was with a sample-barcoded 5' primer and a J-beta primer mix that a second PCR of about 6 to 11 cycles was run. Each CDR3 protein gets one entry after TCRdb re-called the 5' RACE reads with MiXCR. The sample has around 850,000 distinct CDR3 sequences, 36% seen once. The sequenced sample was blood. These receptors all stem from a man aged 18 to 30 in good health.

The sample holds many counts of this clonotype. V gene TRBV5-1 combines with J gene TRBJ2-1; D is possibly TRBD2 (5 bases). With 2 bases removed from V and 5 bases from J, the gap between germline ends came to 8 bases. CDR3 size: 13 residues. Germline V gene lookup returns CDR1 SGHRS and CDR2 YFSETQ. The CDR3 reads CASSFRGNNEQFF. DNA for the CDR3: TGCGCCAGCAGCTTCCGAGGGAACAATGAGCAGTTCTTC.

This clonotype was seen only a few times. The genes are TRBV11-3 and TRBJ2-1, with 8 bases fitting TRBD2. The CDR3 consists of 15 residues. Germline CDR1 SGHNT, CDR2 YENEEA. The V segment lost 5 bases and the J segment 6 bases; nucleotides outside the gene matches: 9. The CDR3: CASSPRDGGGNEQFF. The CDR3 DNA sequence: TGTGCCAGCAGCCCTCGCGACGGGGGGGGCAATGAGCAGTTCTTC.

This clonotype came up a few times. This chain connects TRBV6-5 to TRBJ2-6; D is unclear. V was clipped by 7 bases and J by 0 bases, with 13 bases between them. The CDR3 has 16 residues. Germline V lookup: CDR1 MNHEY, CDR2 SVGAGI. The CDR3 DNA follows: TGTGCCAGCATGGTGTGGGCTTACTCTGGGGCCAACGTCCTGACTTTC. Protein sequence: CASMVWAYSGANVLTF.

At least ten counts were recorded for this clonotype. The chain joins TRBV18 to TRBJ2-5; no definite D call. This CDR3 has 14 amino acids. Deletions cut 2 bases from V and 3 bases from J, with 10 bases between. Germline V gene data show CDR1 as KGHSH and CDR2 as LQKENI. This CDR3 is CASSPASAEETQYF. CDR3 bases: TGTGCCAGCTCACCAGCTTCGGCAGAAGAGACCCAGTACTTC. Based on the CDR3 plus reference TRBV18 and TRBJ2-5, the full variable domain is NAGVMQNPRHLVRRRGQEARLRCSPMKGHSHVYWYRQLPEEGLKFMVYLQKENIIDESGMPKERFSAEFPKEGPSILRIQQVVRGDSAAYFCASSPASAEETQYFGPGTRLLVL.

In DNA form, the CDR3 reads TGTGCCAGCAGCCCTACGAGGGCTAGCGGGGGACCGAGGGATACGCAGTATTTT. As protein: CASSPTRASGGPRDTQYF. The rearrangement uses TRBV5-6 and TRBJ2-3, with TRBD2 identical over 10 bases. The germline V gene has CDR1 SGHDT and CDR2 YYEEEE. V dropped 4 bases and J dropped 6; count of bases not matched to a gene: 17. The CDR3 covers 18 residues. Together with reference TRBV5-6 and TRBJ2-3, the CDR3 gives the full variable domain: DAGVTQSPTHLIKTRGQQVTLRCSPKSGHDTVSWYQQALGQGPQFIFQYYEEEERQRGNFPDRFSGHQFPNYSSELNVNALLLGDSALYLCASSPTRASGGPRDTQYFGPGTRLTVL.

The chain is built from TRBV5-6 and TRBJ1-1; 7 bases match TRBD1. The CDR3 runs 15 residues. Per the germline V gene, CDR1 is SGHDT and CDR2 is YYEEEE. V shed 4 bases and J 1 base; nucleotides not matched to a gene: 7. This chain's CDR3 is CASSGHRGPNTEAFF. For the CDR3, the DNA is TGTGCCAGCAGCGGGCACAGGGGCCCGAACACTGAAGCTTTCTTT. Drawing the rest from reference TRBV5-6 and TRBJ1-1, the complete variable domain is DAGVTQSPTHLIKTRGQQVTLRCSPKSGHDTVSWYQQALGQGPQFIFQYYEEEERQRGNFPDRFSGHQFPNYSSELNVNALLLGDSALYLCASSGHRGPNTEAFFGQGTRLTVV.

The CDR3 spells CSARDGFKAGELFF. CDR3 in DNA: TGCAGTGCTAGAGATGGGTTCAAGGCCGGGGAGCTGTTTTTT. The chain combines TRBV20-1 with TRBJ2-2; no definite D call. Per the germline V gene, CDR1 is DFQATT and CDR2 is SNEGSKA (reference sequence). Trimming shortened V by 0 bases and J by 6 bases, and 11 bases separated the two germline ends. CDR3 length equals 14 residues.

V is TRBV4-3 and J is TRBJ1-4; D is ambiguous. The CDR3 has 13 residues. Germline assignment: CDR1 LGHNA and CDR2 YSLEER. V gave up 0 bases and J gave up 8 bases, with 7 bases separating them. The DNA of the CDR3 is TGCGCCAGCAGCCAAGATTCGTCGGAAAAACTGTTTTTT. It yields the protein CASSQDSSEKLFF.

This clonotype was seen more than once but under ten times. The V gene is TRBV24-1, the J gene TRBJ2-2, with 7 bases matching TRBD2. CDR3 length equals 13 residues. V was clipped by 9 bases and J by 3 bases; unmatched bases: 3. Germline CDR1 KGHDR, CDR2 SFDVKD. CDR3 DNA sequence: TGTGCCACCTGCCGGGGGGACACCGGGGAGCTGTTTTTT. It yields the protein CATCRGDTGELFF.

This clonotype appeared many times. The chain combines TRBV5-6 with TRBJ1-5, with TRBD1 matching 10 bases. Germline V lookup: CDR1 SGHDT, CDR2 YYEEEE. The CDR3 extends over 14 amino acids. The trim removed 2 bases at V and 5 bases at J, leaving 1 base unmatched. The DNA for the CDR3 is TGTGCCAGCAGCTTCGGGACAGGGGATCAGCCCCAGCATTTT. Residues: CASSFGTGDQPQHF.

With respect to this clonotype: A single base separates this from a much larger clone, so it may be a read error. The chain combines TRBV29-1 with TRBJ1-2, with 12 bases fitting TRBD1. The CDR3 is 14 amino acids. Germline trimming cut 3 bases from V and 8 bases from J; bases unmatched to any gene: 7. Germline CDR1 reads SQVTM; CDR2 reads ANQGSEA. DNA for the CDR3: TGCAGCGTTGAGAAGGGACAGGGGGCGAAGGGCTACACCTTC. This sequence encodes CSVEKGQGAKGYTF.

The CDR3 reads CASRPGQGTYSNQPQHF. CDR3 nucleotide sequence: TGTGCCAGCAGACCGGGACAGGGGACATATAGCAATCAGCCCCAGCATTTT. The chain couples TRBV6-2 or TRBV6-3 to TRBJ1-5; 10 positions agree with TRBD1. CDR1 MNHEY and CDR2 SVGEGT come from the germline V gene. The CDR3 spans 17 residues. The V and J ends lost 6 bases and 0 bases, in that order; junction bases with no gene match: 8.

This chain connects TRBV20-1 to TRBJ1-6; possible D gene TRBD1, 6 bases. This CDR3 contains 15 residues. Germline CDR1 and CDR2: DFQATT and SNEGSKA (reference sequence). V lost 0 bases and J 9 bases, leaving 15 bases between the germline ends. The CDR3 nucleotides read TGCAGTGCTAGAGATTCTGGGGGCGGCGGTTCACCCCTCCACTTT. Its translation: CSARDSGGGGSPLHF.

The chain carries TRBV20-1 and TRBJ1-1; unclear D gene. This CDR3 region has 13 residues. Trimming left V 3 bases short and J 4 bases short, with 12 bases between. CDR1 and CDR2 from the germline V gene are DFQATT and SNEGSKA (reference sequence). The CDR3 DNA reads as TGCAGTGCTAGGCCTCATAGACCCACTGAAGCTTTCTTT. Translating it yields CSARPHRPTEAFF.

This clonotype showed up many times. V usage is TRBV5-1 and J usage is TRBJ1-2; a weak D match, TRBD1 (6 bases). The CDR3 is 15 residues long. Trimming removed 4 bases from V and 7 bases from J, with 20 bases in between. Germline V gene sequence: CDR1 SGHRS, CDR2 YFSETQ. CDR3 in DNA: TGCGCCAGCAGCCCAAGTACCAACAGGGCCCCTGGCTACACCTTC. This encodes CASSPSTNRAPGYTF.